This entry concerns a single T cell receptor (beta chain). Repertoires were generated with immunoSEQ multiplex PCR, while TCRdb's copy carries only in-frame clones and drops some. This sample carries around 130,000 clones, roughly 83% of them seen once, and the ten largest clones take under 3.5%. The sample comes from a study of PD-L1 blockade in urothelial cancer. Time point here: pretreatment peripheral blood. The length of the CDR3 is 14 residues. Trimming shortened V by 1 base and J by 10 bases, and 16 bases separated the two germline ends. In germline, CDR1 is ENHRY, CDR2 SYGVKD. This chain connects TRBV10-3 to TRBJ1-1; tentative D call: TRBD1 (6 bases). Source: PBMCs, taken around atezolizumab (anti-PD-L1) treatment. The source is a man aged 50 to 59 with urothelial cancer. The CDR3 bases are TGTGCCATCAGTGAGTTTGAAACAGGGAGGGGAGCTTTCTTT. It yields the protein CAISEFETGRGAFF.